The clone carrying this TCR beta chain was observed at least ten times. Germline CDR1 and CDR2: SNHLY and FYNNEI. Trimming cost V 7 bases and J 8 bases; bases outside gene matches: 8. CDR3 length: 13 amino acids. The sample originates from a study of T cells after posttransplantation cyclophosphamide. Generated by immunoSEQ multiplex PCR, the TCRdb table keeps only in-frame clones and is missing some. Singletons are absent from the sample, which has over 20,000 clones. The rearrangement links TRBV2 to TRBJ2-1; 7 bases match TRBD1. The sequence was obtained from a middle-aged man in good health, CMV-negative, and a related stem cell transplant donor. The sample was PBMCs. The chain's CDR3 is CASKRQGVDEQFF. The DNA of the CDR3 is TGTGCCAGCAAGAGACAGGGAGTCGATGAGCAGTTCTTC.